The clone carrying this T cell receptor beta chain was seen many times. Some clones are missing from TCRdb's copy, which holds only in-frame ones; the method was immunoSEQ multiplex PCR. The sample lists 150,000 to 180,000 clones; roughly 80% were seen once. The data originate from a study of blood T cell repertoires in COVID-19. Trimming took 4 bases from V and 2 from J; bases not matched to a gene: 8. The CDR3 has 16 residues. Germline V lookup: CDR1 MNHNS, CDR2 SASEGT. The J gene is TRBJ1-2, the V gene TRBV6-1; 9 positions agree with TRBD1. This sequence originates from a man older than 75 with acute or convalescent COVID-19. The source material was peripheral blood. CDR3 protein: CASSALPGQGNYGYTF. The CDR3 DNA reads TGTGCCAGCAGTGCCTTACCGGGACAGGGAAACTATGGCTACACCTTC.